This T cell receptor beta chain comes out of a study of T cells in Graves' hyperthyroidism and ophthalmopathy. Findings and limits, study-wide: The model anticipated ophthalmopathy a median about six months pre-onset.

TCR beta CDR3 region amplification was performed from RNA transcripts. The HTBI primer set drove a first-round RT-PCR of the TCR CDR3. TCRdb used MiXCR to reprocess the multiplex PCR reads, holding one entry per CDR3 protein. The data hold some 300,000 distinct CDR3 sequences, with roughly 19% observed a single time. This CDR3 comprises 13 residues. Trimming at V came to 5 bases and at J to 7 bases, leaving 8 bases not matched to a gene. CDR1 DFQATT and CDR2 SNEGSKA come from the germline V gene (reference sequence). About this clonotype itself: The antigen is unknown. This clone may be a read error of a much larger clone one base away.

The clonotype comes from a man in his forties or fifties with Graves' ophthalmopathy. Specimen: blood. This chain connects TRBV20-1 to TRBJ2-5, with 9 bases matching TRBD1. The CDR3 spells CSALQGAPGTQYF. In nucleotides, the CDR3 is TGCAGTGCTCTACAGGGGGCGCCGGGGACCCAGTACTTC.